These 29 T cell receptor beta chains were sequenced from one sample in a study of T cell responses to AZD1222 COVID-19 vaccine. Sequencing used immunoSEQ multiplex PCR; TCRdb keeps in-frame clones, though not all of them. The data hold roughly 120,000 clones, with approximately 90% observed a single time. Source: peripheral blood, taken 28 days after the second AZD1222 dose. These receptors were taken from an adult who received the AZD1222 COVID-19 vaccine.

The DNA for the CDR3 is TGTGCCAGCAGCTTATTGGTCAAGGGAAGAGAGACCCAGTACTTC. Translation: CASSLLVKGRETQYF. The gene calls are TRBV11-3 and TRBJ2-5; D unclear. This CDR3 has 15 amino acids. V shed 2 bases and J shed 4 bases, with 14 bases lying between them. Germline V CDR1 and CDR2: SGHNT, YENEEA.

This chain links TRBV6-2 or TRBV6-3 with TRBJ2-7; TRBD2 might be the D (5 bases). V was shortened by 0 bases and J by 0 bases, with 12 bases between the two germline ends. There are 16 residues in the CDR3. Germline values: CDR1 MNHEY, CDR2 SVGEGT. This CDR3 is CASSYSEASSSYEQYF. In nucleotides, the CDR3 is TGTGCCAGCAGTTACTCGGAGGCTAGTTCCTCCTACGAGCAGTACTTC.

The CDR3 here is CASSPGRDYGYTF. The DNA for the CDR3 is TGTGCCAGCTCACCAGGGAGGGATTATGGCTACACCTTC. The V gene is TRBV18, the J gene TRBJ1-2; no definite D call. The CDR3 consists of 13 residues. Germline V gives CDR1 KGHSH, CDR2 LQKENI. V was shortened by 2 bases and J by 5 bases, with 9 bases between the two germline ends.

This sequence joins TRBV18 and TRBJ1-2; the match to TRBD1 covers 8 bases. V was clipped by 3 bases and J by 14 bases; unmatched bases: 14. The CDR3 spans 14 residues. Germline V gene lookup returns CDR1 KGHSH and CDR2 LQKENI. Here the CDR3 reads CASSPQGGQGGWTF. The CDR3 bases are TGTGCCAGCTCACCCCAAGGAGGACAGGGTGGATGGACCTTC.

The chain employs TRBV12-5 and TRBJ2-7, with D unclear. Germline V gene lookup returns CDR1 LGHNT and CDR2 FRNRAP. Trimming cost V 5 bases and J 2 bases, with 10 bases left between them. The CDR3 is 13 amino acids. The CDR3 sequence: CASGAAPAYEQYF. The CDR3 region has the DNA TGTGCTAGTGGTGCGGCCCCGGCCTACGAGCAGTACTTC.

This chain links TRBV11-3 with TRBJ2-3; no definite D call. CDR1 is SGHNT and CDR2 is YENEEA in the germline V gene. The CDR3 loop spans 12 amino acids. The V end lost 1 base, the J end lost 11 bases, and 10 bases lay between the germline ends. CDR3 sequence (DNA): TGTGCCAGCAGCTTAGTTGGCTTGGGGCAGTATTTT. Translating it yields CASSLVGLGQYF.

The chain employs TRBV5-6 and TRBJ2-1; a possible D gene is TRBD2 (5 bases). The CDR3 runs to 14 residues. Germline V gene sequence: CDR1 SGHDT, CDR2 YYEEEE. Trimming took 2 bases from V and 5 from J, leaving 11 bases between them. CDR3 in amino acids: CASSFSDWNNEQFF. The CDR3 DNA sequence: TGTGCCAGCAGCTTCTCGGACTGGAACAATGAGCAGTTCTTC.

The rearrangement joins TRBV2 to TRBJ1-1; 9 bases are shared with TRBD1. This CDR3 has 15 residues. Unmatched junction bases numbered 4, after V lost 4 bases and J lost 1 base. The germline gives CDR1 SNHLY, CDR2 FYNNEI. Written as DNA, the CDR3 is TGTGCCAGCAGTGGGGACAGGGTGGGGAACACTGAAGCTTTCTTT. It encodes CASSGDRVGNTEAFF.

This clone was seen a handful of times. The chain combines TRBV4-1 with TRBJ2-7; the match to TRBD2 covers 10 bases. Germline CDR1 and CDR2: MGHRA and YSYEKL. CDR3 size: 15 residues. The V and J ends lost 1 base and 3 bases, in that order; junction bases with no gene match: 3. CDR3 DNA sequence: TGCGCCAGCAGCCAAGGGCTAGCGGGAGACTACGAGCAGTACTTC. Its translation is CASSQGLAGDYEQYF.

The gene calls are TRBV5-4 and TRBJ1-1; D is undetermined. Trimming cost V 3 bases and J 4 bases, with 7 bases left between them. The germline V gene encodes CDR1 SGHNT and CDR2 YYREEE (reference sequence). The CDR3 totals 12 residues. The CDR3 coding sequence is TGTGCCAGCAGCTCCCCGGCCACTGAAGCTTTCTTT. Its translation: CASSSPATEAFF.

The rearrangement uses TRBV13 and TRBJ2-7; D remains unclear. V lost 5 bases and J lost 1, with 15 bases in between. This CDR3 spans 15 amino acids. Germline CDR1 PRHDT, CDR2 FYEKMQ (reference sequence). CDR3: CASSPRFGISYEQYF. In DNA, the CDR3 is TGTGCCAGCAGCCCCCGGTTTGGGATATCCTACGAGCAGTACTTC.

V gene TRBV30 combines with J gene TRBJ1-3; D possibly corresponds to TRBD1 (5 bases). The CDR3 has 14 amino acids. The germline V and J ends were trimmed by 3 bases and 3 bases, with 12 bases remaining between them. The germline V gene has CDR1 GTSNPN and CDR2 SVGIG (reference sequence). The CDR3 here is CAWSPWGGGNTIYF. The CDR3 nucleotides read TGTGCCTGGAGCCCGTGGGGGGGTGGAAACACCATATATTTT.

The chain couples TRBV11-2 to TRBJ1-1, with D perhaps TRBD1 (5 bases). V shed 2 bases and J shed 11 bases, with 9 bases lying between them. Germline V lookup: CDR1 SGHAT, CDR2 FQNNGV. This CDR3 region has 11 residues. The CDR3 nucleotides are TGTGCCAGCAGCTTACAAGGGGCGGCTTTCTTT. This translates into CASSLQGAAFF.

This clone is a singleton in its sample. The rearrangement joins TRBV5-1 to TRBJ1-3; weak D call: TRBD1 (5 bases). The length of the CDR3 is 16 residues. V was cut by 4 bases and J by 4 bases, with 18 bases left in between. Germline CDR1 reads SGHRS; CDR2 reads YFSETQ. The CDR3 loop is CASSRAGPGEGNTIYF. In nucleotides, the CDR3 is TGCGCCAGCAGCAGAGCGGGGCCGGGGGAAGGAAACACCATATATTTT.

The chain carries TRBV4-2 and TRBJ2-3, with TRBD2 identical over 12 bases. In germline, CDR1 is LGHNA, CDR2 YNFKEQ. After removal of 2 bases from V and 3 bases from J, the junction contained 18 bases not matched to a gene. The CDR3 loop spans 21 amino acids. The CDR3 loop is CASSQLGGGLAGGDATDTQYF. The CDR3 bases are TGTGCCAGCAGCCAACTGGGAGGAGGGCTAGCGGGGGGGGACGCTACAGATACGCAGTATTTT.

This clone occurred once. This chain connects TRBV24-1 to TRBJ2-5; TRBD2 matches at 11 bases. This CDR3 spans 17 amino acids. Germline V CDR1 and CDR2: KGHDR, SFDVKD. With 3 bases clipped from V and 0 bases from J, the junction kept 5 bases outside the gene matches. The DNA of the CDR3 is TGTGCCACCAGTGATGGGACTAGCGGCGAGTACCAAGAGACCCAGTACTTC. Translated: CATSDGTSGEYQETQYF.

This chain joins TRBV20-1 and TRBJ2-1, with D maybe TRBD1 (6 bases). Germline assignment: CDR1 DFQATT and CDR2 SNEGSKA (reference sequence). The CDR3 runs 11 residues. V was cut by 6 bases and J by 7 bases, with 10 bases left in between. The CDR3 spells CSASGQNEQFF. The CDR3 DNA is TGCAGTGCCAGCGGACAGAATGAGCAGTTCTTC.

CDR3 DNA: TGTGCCAGCAGCTTAATGGGGAGCACAGATACGCAGTATTTT. Protein product: CASSLMGSTDTQYF. The chain employs TRBV7-9 and TRBJ2-3; no reliable D call. From germline, CDR1 is SEHNR and CDR2 FQNEAQ (reference sequence). The CDR3 has 14 residues. V gave up 2 bases and J gave up 0 bases, with 6 bases separating them.

The chain carries TRBV28 and TRBJ1-5, with 9 bases aligning to TRBD1. The germline V gene has CDR1 MDHEN and CDR2 SYDVKM. The J segment lost 7 bases and the V segment lost 8 bases, leaving 12 bases of the junction unmatched. The CDR3 is made up of 15 amino acids. Written as DNA, the CDR3 is TGTGCCAGCCGGGACAGGGATGGTAGGGAGCAGCCCCAGCATTTT. As protein: CASRDRDGREQPQHF.

As DNA, the CDR3 is TGTGCCAGCAGCTTCTCGGTACGGGCTAACTATGGCTACACCTTC. Translated, it gives CASSFSVRANYGYTF. V and J are TRBV5-8 and TRBJ1-2, with unresolved D. The CDR3 length is 15 residues. V lost 2 bases and J lost 0, with 11 bases in between. The germline gives CDR1 SGHTS, CDR2 YDEGEE.

This clone was seen a few times. The CDR3 reads CSTQGQGRTQYF. As DNA, the CDR3 is TGCAGCACACAAGGACAGGGAAGGACCCAGTACTTC. V and J are TRBV29-1 and TRBJ2-5, with 8 bases fitting TRBD1. CDR1 and CDR2 from the germline V gene are SQVTM and ANQGSEA. The CDR3 runs 12 residues. Germline trimming cut 8 bases from V and 7 bases from J; bases unmatched to any gene: 9.

The chain uses TRBV5-1 and TRBJ2-5; maybe TRBD1 (6 bases). Trimming took 5 bases from V and 0 from J, leaving 17 bases between them. This CDR3 region has 16 residues. Germline assignment: CDR1 SGHRS and CDR2 YFSETQ. The CDR3 nucleotides are TGCGCCAGCAGACGGACTTCCACAGGGTACCAAGAGACCCAGTACTTC. Amino acid sequence: CASRRTSTGYQETQYF.

This chain links TRBV27 with TRBJ1-2; D may be TRBD1 (6 bases). V was trimmed by 5 bases and J by 0 bases, leaving 13 bases between them. CDR1 and CDR2 from the germline V gene are MNHEY and SMNVEV (reference sequence). The CDR3 is made up of 15 amino acids. The CDR3 here is CASSHGQPSNYGYTF. The DNA for the CDR3 is TGTGCCAGCAGTCACGGACAGCCCTCTAACTATGGCTACACCTTC.

The sample holds a few counts of this clone. V is TRBV4-2 and J is TRBJ2-7, with 14 bases that match TRBD2. The length of the CDR3 is 17 residues. From germline, CDR1 is LGHNA and CDR2 YNFKEQ. Germline trimming cut 0 bases from V and 6 bases from J; bases unmatched to any gene: 7. This CDR3 reads CASSQEGTSGGSREQYF. The CDR3 DNA sequence: TGTGCCAGCAGCCAAGAGGGGACTAGCGGGGGCTCACGCGAGCAGTACTTC.

The genes are TRBV6-5 and TRBJ1-2, with 11 nucleotides matching TRBD1. Germline V CDR1 and CDR2: MNHEY, SVGAGI. The CDR3 loop spans 14 amino acids. V shed 6 bases, J shed 7 bases, and the junction held 7 bases outside the gene matches. CDR3 sequence: CASSPGQGASGYTF. DNA for the CDR3: TGTGCCAGCAGCCCCGGACAGGGGGCCTCTGGCTACACCTTC.

The sample holds one count of this clone. The chain recombines TRBV11-3 with TRBJ2-3; D not resolved. The CDR3 is made up of 16 amino acids. Trimming removed 4 bases from V and 6 bases from J, with 20 bases in between. CDR1 is SGHNT and CDR2 is YENEEA in the germline V gene. CDR3 in amino acids: CASSSFLQNFRDTQYF. DNA for the CDR3: TGTGCCAGCAGCTCCTTCCTACAGAACTTTCGGGATACGCAGTATTTT.

The gene calls are TRBV5-4 and TRBJ2-7; 11 bases align to TRBD2. V trimming: 3 bases; J trimming: 0 bases; junction bases outside the gene matches: 2. The CDR3 has 15 amino acids. The germline gives CDR1 SGHNT, CDR2 YYREEE (reference sequence). The CDR3 reads CASSSGLAASYEQYF. The CDR3, as DNA: TGTGCCAGCAGCTCGGGACTAGCGGCCTCCTACGAGCAGTACTTC. The full variable domain, rest sourced from reference TRBV5-4 and TRBJ2-7, is ETGVTQSPTHLIKTRGQQVTLRCSSQSGHNTVSWYQQALGQGPQFIFQYYREEENGRGNFPPRFSGLQFPNYSSELNVNALELDDSALYLCASSSGLAASYEQYFGPGTRLTVT.

The V and J genes are TRBV11-3 and TRBJ1-6; 8 bases fit TRBD1. Germline lookup yields CDR1 SGHNT and CDR2 YENEEA. This CDR3 is 15 amino acids long. J lost 5 bases, V lost 6 bases, and 6 bases had no gene match. CDR3: CASSRTGRNNSPLHF. As DNA, the CDR3 is TGTGCCAGCAGTCGGACAGGGCGGAATAATTCACCCCTCCACTTT. The full variable domain, completed using reference TRBV11-3 and TRBJ1-6, is EAGVVQSPRYKIIEKKQPVAFWCNPISGHNTLYWYLQNLGQGPELLIRYENEEAVDDSQLPKDRFSAERLKGVDSTLKIQPAELGDSAVYLCASSRTGRNNSPLHFGNGTRLTVT.

V is TRBV15 and J is TRBJ2-1; D may be TRBD1 or TRBD2 (5 bases each). V dropped 2 bases and J dropped 8 bases, with 19 bases sitting between them. This CDR3 spans 16 amino acids. Germline CDR1 is LNHNV and CDR2 is YYDKDF (reference sequence). CDR3 amino acids: CATSRLNRDPRDEQFF. The CDR3, as DNA: TGTGCCACCAGCAGACTCAACCGGGACCCTAGGGATGAGCAGTTCTTC. The full variable domain, in which reference TRBV15 and TRBJ2-1 provide the parts outside the CDR3, is DAMVIQNPRYQVTQFGKPVTLSCSQTLNHNVMYWYQQKSSQAPKLLFHYYDKDFNNEADTPDNFQSRRPNTSFCFLDIRSPGLGDTAMYLCATSRLNRDPRDEQFFGPGTRLTVL.